This T cell receptor beta chain was obtained from a study of shared clonotypes between healthy human individuals. Study findings and constraints: Larger richness was generally estimated for naive than memory subsets.

Template for every sorted-subset replicate PCR totaled approximately 0.2 ug DNA, approximately 30,000 T cell genomes. Sequencing was performed with immunoSEQ multiplex PCR; in TCRdb, only in-frame clones are kept and a portion is missing. The sample lists roughly 2.2 million clones; roughly 92% were seen once. Remarks on this clone: The antigen remains undetermined.

The CDR3 contains 16 residues. CDR1 MNHNY and CDR2 SVGAGI come from the germline V gene (reference sequence). V shed 0 bases and J 2 bases; nucleotides not matched to a gene: 3. The source of this sequence is a man in his late teens or twenties in good health. Some clones in this sample may be carry-over from other donors' samples. This chain links TRBV6-6 with TRBJ2-1, with 8 bases that match TRBD1. The sequencing input was naive CD4+ T cells from PBMCs. Documented subset: CD45RA+ positively selected. CDR3 sequence reads: CASSYSAGGAYNEQFF. CDR3 nucleotides: TGTGCCAGCAGTTACTCTGCAGGGGGCGCCTACAATGAGCAGTTCTTC.